This TCR beta chain was identified during a study of cytomegalovirus exposure and HLA in healthy donors. The CDR3 length is 15 residues. Germline V gene sequence: CDR1 SGHRS, CDR2 YFSETQ. The V gene lost 1 base and the J gene lost 7 bases, with 17 bases spanning the gap. PCR employed 60 Vbeta and 13 Jbeta primers. Only in-frame clones appear in the TCRdb table, and some are missing; sequencing was by immunoSEQ multiplex PCR. This table has approximately 140,000 clones, 55% to 80% appearing once. The sequenced sample was PBMCs. The receptor was derived from a woman between 35 and 50 years old in good health and CMV-seronegative. The chain carries TRBV5-1 and TRBJ1-2, with a tentative D call TRBD1 (5 bases). CDR3 sequence reads: CASSLIRVGDSGYTF. The CDR3 coding sequence is TGCGCCAGCAGCTTGATCAGGGTAGGCGATTCTGGCTACACCTTC.